One and the same sample provided the 30 T cell receptor beta chains below, sequenced in a study of technical replicates of blood from a handful of donors. TCRdb's table, derived via immunoSEQ multiplex PCR, lists solely in-frame clones and lacks some. The table records about 68,000 clones, about 97% of them present only once. The specimen was T cells isolated from PBMCs. These receptors came from a human donor in good health.

This chain uses TRBV19 with TRBJ2-5, with 10 nucleotides matching TRBD2. Trimming at V came to 4 bases and at J to 5 bases, leaving 4 bases not matched to a gene. The CDR3 covers 14 residues. CDR1 and CDR2 (germline): LNHDA, SQIVND (reference sequence). DNA of the CDR3: TGTGCCAGTAGTAGAGCGGGAGGGTGGGAGACCCAGTACTTC. Its translation: CASSRAGGWETQYF.

This rearrangement joins TRBV7-9 to TRBJ1-4, with 8 positions matching TRBD1. Germline V lookup: CDR1 SEHNR, CDR2 FQNEAQ (reference sequence). J gave up 6 bases and V 5 bases, and 5 bases lay outside the gene matches. CDR3 length equals 14 residues. The CDR3 loop is CASSQGAGYEKLFF. CDR3 sequence (DNA): TGTGCCAGCAGCCAGGGGGCAGGATATGAAAAACTGTTTTTT. Based on the CDR3 plus reference TRBV7-9 and TRBJ1-4, the full variable domain is DTGVSQNPRHKITKRGQNVTFRCDPISEHNRLYWYRQTLGQGPEFLTYFQNEAQLEKSRLLSDRFSAERPKGSFSTLEIQRTEQGDSAMYLCASSQGAGYEKLFFGSGTQLSVL.

In nucleotides, the CDR3 is TGTGCCAGCAGTCGGGTAATAACAGATACGCAGTATTTT. It codes for CASSRVITDTQYF. The chain carries TRBV2 and TRBJ2-3, with unresolved D. The germline V and J ends were trimmed by 5 bases and 3 bases, with 9 bases remaining between them. CDR1 is SNHLY and CDR2 is FYNNEI in the germline V gene. CDR3 length: 13 residues.

The rearrangement joins TRBV6-5 to TRBJ1-2; TRBD1 is a possible D gene (5 bases). This CDR3 region has 14 residues. Germline assignment: CDR1 MNHEY and CDR2 SVGAGI. Trimming removed 7 bases from V and 3 bases from J, with 15 bases in between. CDR3 DNA: TGTGCCAGCACCCCTCTCGGCAGGGACTATGGCTACACCTTC. It encodes CASTPLGRDYGYTF.

The chain has TRBV11-2 and TRBJ1-1, with TRBD1 matching 7 bases. The germline V gene encodes CDR1 SGHAT and CDR2 FQNNGV. Unmatched junction bases numbered 5, after V lost 5 bases and J lost 5 bases. This CDR3 is 13 amino acids long. This chain's CDR3 is CASSKTGITEAFF. Here the CDR3 DNA reads TGTGCCAGCAGCAAGACAGGGATAACTGAAGCTTTCTTT.

The chain employs TRBV4-3 and TRBJ1-5; weak D call: TRBD1 (6 bases). This CDR3 is built from 15 residues. Germline CDR1 LGHNA, CDR2 YSLEER. V gave up 3 bases and J gave up 3 bases, with 12 bases separating them. The CDR3 here is CASSHHRVDNQPQHF. The CDR3 region has the DNA TGCGCCAGCAGCCACCACAGGGTGGACAATCAGCCCCAGCATTTT.

The chain links TRBV10-3 to TRBJ2-1, with TRBD2 matching over 8 bases. Trimming cost V 4 bases and J 0 bases; bases outside gene matches: 8. The CDR3 is 17 amino acids. Germline CDR1 and CDR2: ENHRY and SYGVKD. CDR3 nucleotide sequence: TGTGCCATCAGTGGAGGAAGCGGGAGAAACTCCTACAATGAGCAGTTCTTC. Amino acids: CAISGGSGRNSYNEQFF.

This chain uses TRBV5-1 with TRBJ2-5; D gene unclear. CDR1 and CDR2 (germline): SGHRS, YFSETQ. Trimming took off 0 bases at V and 2 bases at J, with 14 bases between the two ends. This CDR3 is built from 16 residues. The CDR3 sequence is CASSLGVAGLQETQYF. The CDR3, as DNA: TGCGCCAGCAGCTTGGGAGTGGCAGGCCTACAAGAGACCCAGTACTTC.

The gene calls are TRBV9 and TRBJ2-1; maybe TRBD2 (7 bases). Germline V gene sequence: CDR1 SGDLS, CDR2 YYNGEE. This CDR3 is 17 amino acids long. Deletions cut 5 bases from V and 6 bases from J, with 24 bases between. Here the CDR3 reads CASSSRTAGGVINEQFF. The CDR3 DNA sequence: TGTGCCAGCAGTTCCAGGACAGCTGGGGGGGTGATCAATGAGCAGTTCTTC.

This clone was observed once. The rearrangement uses TRBV28 and TRBJ1-2, with 9 bases identical to TRBD1. CDR1 is MDHEN, CDR2 SYDVKM, per germline. With 6 bases clipped from V and 10 bases from J, the junction kept 9 bases outside the gene matches. The CDR3 sequence is 13 residues long. CDR3 sequence reads: CASSRPGTGPYTF. The CDR3 bases are TGTGCCAGCAGCCGTCCCGGGACAGGGCCCTACACCTTC.

The J gene is TRBJ1-5, the V gene TRBV19; no clear D gene. The CDR3 contains 13 residues. Germline values: CDR1 LNHDA, CDR2 SQIVND (reference sequence). V shed 8 bases and J shed 7 bases, with 15 bases lying between them. The chain's CDR3 is CASEGSRQQPQHF. The CDR3 DNA is TGTGCCAGTGAGGGCTCCCGGCAACAGCCCCAGCATTTT.

The rearrangement links TRBV2 to TRBJ2-6, with D maybe TRBD2 (6 bases). Germline V gene data show CDR1 as SNHLY and CDR2 as FYNNEI. The CDR3 runs 14 residues. V was clipped by 7 bases and J by 6 bases, with 13 bases between them. CDR3 amino acids: CASKGTFLANVLTF. The CDR3 coding sequence is TGTGCCAGCAAGGGGACTTTCCTGGCCAACGTCCTGACTTTC.

The V gene is TRBV6-5, the J gene TRBJ2-7; 10 bases agree with TRBD1. This CDR3 is built from 16 residues. The germline CDR1 and CDR2 sequences are MNHEY and SVGAGI. The trim removed 0 bases at V and 3 bases at J, leaving 5 bases unmatched. CDR3 nucleotide sequence: TGTGCCAGCAGTTACTCGACAGGGGGCGTCAGCTACGAGCAGTACTTC. Translation: CASSYSTGGVSYEQYF.

J is TRBJ2-7 and V is TRBV30; 8 bases match TRBD1. V lost 0 bases, J lost 2 bases, and 0 bases stayed unmatched. The germline V gene encodes CDR1 GTSNPN and CDR2 SVGIG (reference sequence). This CDR3 has 13 residues. As DNA, the CDR3 is TGTGCCTGGAGTGTACAGGGGGCCTACGAGCAGTACTTC. This sequence encodes CAWSVQGAYEQYF. Supplemented by reference TRBV30 and TRBJ2-7, the full variable domain reads SQTIHQWPATLVQPVGSPLSLECTVEGTSNPNLYWYRQAAGRGLQLLFYSVGIGQISSEVPQNLSASRPQDRQFILSSKKLLLSDSGFYLCAWSVQGAYEQYFGPGTRLTVT.

The chain links TRBV5-1 to TRBJ2-1; 10 nucleotides agree with TRBD2. In germline, CDR1 is SGHRS, CDR2 YFSETQ. The CDR3 is 16 residues long. Losses at the gene ends were 0 bases for V and 7 bases for J; bases not matched to a gene: 7. This CDR3 is CASSLGSLAGGNEQFF. Here the CDR3 DNA reads TGCGCCAGCAGCTTGGGTTCGTTAGCGGGAGGAAATGAGCAGTTCTTC.

The chain links TRBV6-5 to TRBJ1-2, with D possibly TRBD1 on 6 matching bases. CDR1 is MNHEY, CDR2 SVGAGI, per germline. The length of the CDR3 is 15 residues. V shed 0 bases and J shed 5 bases, with 13 bases lying between them. CDR3 region: CASSYSGGHGYGYTF. For the CDR3, the DNA is TGTGCCAGCAGTTACTCCGGGGGGCATGGGTATGGCTACACCTTC.

V usage is TRBV6-5 and J usage is TRBJ2-7; TRBD1 agrees at 8 bases. The germline V gene encodes CDR1 MNHEY and CDR2 SVGAGI. The CDR3 has 15 residues. Trimming at V came to 6 bases and at J to 3 bases, leaving 10 bases not matched to a gene. CDR3 DNA: TGTGCCAGCAGGAAGGACAGGGACTTTAACTACGAGCAGTACTTC. This translates into CASRKDRDFNYEQYF.

The chain joins TRBV7-2 to TRBJ2-3; TRBD2 matches 9 bases. The CDR3 sequence is 16 residues long. Losses at the gene ends were 2 bases for V and 4 bases for J; bases not matched to a gene: 7. Germline-derived CDR1 and CDR2 are SGHTA and FQGNSA. The CDR3 sequence: CASSLLAGGLADTQYF. CDR3 bases: TGTGCCAGCAGCTTACTGGCGGGAGGGCTGGCAGATACGCAGTATTTT.

This clone was detected only once. V is TRBV7-9 and J is TRBJ1-4, with TRBD1 as a possible D gene (6 bases). The CDR3 is 15 residues long. Trimming cost V 1 base and J 7 bases, with 13 bases left between them. Germline V gene sequence: CDR1 SEHNR, CDR2 FQNEAQ (reference sequence). CDR3 sequence: CASSLVGGEGEKLFF. In nucleotides, the CDR3 is TGTGCCAGCAGCTTAGTAGGGGGAGAGGGTGAAAAACTGTTTTTT.

CDR3 nucleotide sequence: TGTGCCAGCAGAAAAGGACAGGGCGGTACTGAAGCTTTCTTT. Amino acid sequence: CASRKGQGGTEAFF. V usage is TRBV6-5 and J usage is TRBJ1-1; 8 bases are a match to TRBD1. Germline lookup yields CDR1 MNHEY and CDR2 SVGAGI. The V gene end was trimmed by 6 bases and the J gene end by 5 bases; junction bases not matched to a gene: 8. This CDR3 contains 14 residues.

The chain carries TRBV11-3 and TRBJ1-3; maybe TRBD1 (5 bases). Trimming took 5 bases from V and 0 from J, leaving 8 bases between them. Germline V lookup: CDR1 SGHNT, CDR2 YENEEA. The CDR3 sequence is 14 residues long. Here the CDR3 DNA reads TGTGCCAGCAGCCTGGACACCTCTGGAAACACCATATATTTT. It encodes CASSLDTSGNTIYF.

This chain connects TRBV29-1 to TRBJ1-1; perhaps TRBD1 as D (6 bases). The germline V gene has CDR1 SQVTM and CDR2 ANQGSEA. The CDR3 is 14 residues long. V lost 5 bases and J 3 bases, leaving 16 bases between the germline ends. The CDR3 bases are TGCAGCGTTCCGTTGGGACAAGGGGACACTGAAGCTTTCTTT. Protein: CSVPLGQGDTEAFF.

V gene TRBV7-2 combines with J gene TRBJ2-5; 12 nucleotides align to TRBD2. The V segment lost 9 bases and the J segment 5 bases; nucleotides outside the gene matches: 7. The CDR3 has 14 residues. CDR1 SGHTA and CDR2 FQGNSA come from the germline V gene. The CDR3 is CARNDLAGGETQYF. The CDR3 DNA reads TGTGCCAGGAATGACCTAGCGGGAGGGGAGACCCAGTACTTC.

This clone was detected once. This sequence joins TRBV4-2 and TRBJ2-3, with 10 bases aligning to TRBD2. This CDR3 region has 18 residues. Losses at the gene ends were 0 bases for V and 6 bases for J; bases not matched to a gene: 12. Germline values: CDR1 LGHNA, CDR2 YNFKEQ. The CDR3 region has the DNA TGTGCCAGCAGCCAAGATCTGATAGCGGGAGGAAGACCGGATACGCAGTATTTT. This encodes CASSQDLIAGGRPDTQYF.

This chain uses TRBV4-3 with TRBJ2-7; 7 bases line up with TRBD2. The germline gives CDR1 LGHNA, CDR2 YSLEER. J lost 2 bases, V lost 4 bases, and 5 bases had no gene match. The CDR3 loop spans 14 amino acids. CDR3 coding DNA: TGCGCCAGCAGCCCGCGGGAGTCCGCCTACGAGCAGTACTTC. This codes for CASSPRESAYEQYF.

The rearrangement uses TRBV5-6 and TRBJ1-2; D not resolved. CDR1 SGHDT and CDR2 YYEEEE come from the germline V gene. V was trimmed by 1 base and J by 4 bases, leaving 5 bases between them. The CDR3 consists of 12 residues. CDR3 in amino acids: CASSLYIYGYTF. The CDR3 DNA reads as TGTGCCAGCAGCTTGTATATCTATGGCTACACCTTC.

This clone was observed a handful of times. This rearrangement joins TRBV7-9 to TRBJ1-4; D is unclear. The CDR3 sequence is 11 residues long. Germline-derived CDR1 and CDR2 are SEHNR and FQNEAQ (reference sequence). Trimming shortened V by 5 bases and J by 4 bases, and 2 bases separated the two germline ends. In nucleotides, the CDR3 is TGTGCCAGCAGCCGTAATGAAAAACTGTTTTTT. Amino acids: CASSRNEKLFF.

In regard to this clone: Other DNA sequences in this specimen translate into the identical CDR3. CDR3 nucleotide sequence: TGTGCCATCAGCAGCGGCACTGAAGCTTTCTTT. Translated: CAISSGTEAFF. The V gene is TRBV10-3, the J gene TRBJ1-1; D unclear. V was pared by 6 bases and J by 4 bases, with 6 bases between. This CDR3 spans 11 amino acids. Per the germline V gene, CDR1 is ENHRY and CDR2 is SYGVKD.

This chain connects TRBV28 to TRBJ1-5, with TRBD1 as a possible D gene (6 bases). The germline V gene has CDR1 MDHEN and CDR2 SYDVKM. Trimming took 3 bases from V and 1 from J, leaving 10 bases between them. The CDR3 is 15 residues long. CDR3 DNA: TGTGCCAGCAGTTTCGCCGACAGGAGCAATCAGCCCCAGCATTTT. Amino acids: CASSFADRSNQPQHF.

V and J are TRBV6-1 and TRBJ1-3; 8 bases are a match to TRBD1. Germline trimming cut 4 bases from V and 2 bases from J; bases unmatched to any gene: 4. CDR3 length: 15 residues. The germline V gene has CDR1 MNHNS and CDR2 SASEGT. The CDR3 DNA follows: TGTGCCAGCAGTGCGGACAGGGAGACTGGAAACACCATATATTTT. It is translated as CASSADRETGNTIYF.